The next 17 T cell receptor beta chains were all read from a single sample in a study of T cell repertoires in cytomegalovirus infection. TCRdb independently ran MiXCR on the reads; one entry per CDR3 protein. The table shows approximately 180,000 distinct CDR3 sequences, with about a sixth occurring only once. Sequencing used CD8+ T cells from PBMCs. Receptors originate from a human donor in good health (CMV status not recorded). Some clones in this sample may be carry-over from other donors' samples.

This clonotype was picked up a small number of times. This chain uses TRBV10-3 with TRBJ2-1; maybe TRBD2 (6 bases). The germline gives CDR1 ENHRY, CDR2 SYGVKD. V lost 3 bases to trimming and J lost 6 bases, with 18 bases between them. The CDR3 is made up of 16 amino acids. CDR3 sequence reads: CAISDATSLLGNEQFF. The DNA for the CDR3 is TGTGCCATCAGTGATGCGACTAGTCTCCTAGGCAATGAGCAGTTCTTC.

This clonotype was recorded a few times. The rearrangement links TRBV4-1 to TRBJ2-3; no clear D. V lost 1 base, J lost 0 bases, and 8 bases lay in between. The CDR3 spans 15 residues. Germline CDR1 and CDR2: MGHRA and YSYEKL. The CDR3 sequence: CASSQGVASTDTQYF. CDR3 sequence (DNA): TGCGCCAGCAGCCAAGGGGTAGCTAGCACAGATACGCAGTATTTT.

This sequence joins TRBV6-1 and TRBJ1-4, with a tentative D call TRBD1 (5 bases). The CDR3 loop spans 15 amino acids. CDR1 and CDR2 from the germline V gene are MNHNS and SASEGT. Between the trimmed V and J ends, which lost 8 bases and 5 bases, there was a span of 18 bases. For the CDR3, the DNA is TGTGCCAGCTCGGCTGAACCAGGGATCAATGAAAAACTGTTTTTT. Translation gives CASSAEPGINEKLFF.

This clonotype was seen many times. The chain combines TRBV7-9 with TRBJ2-7; 7 positions match TRBD1. The CDR3 length is 14 residues. V trimming: 4 bases; J trimming: 3 bases; junction bases outside the gene matches: 6. Germline lookup yields CDR1 SEHNR and CDR2 FQNEAQ (reference sequence). The CDR3, as DNA: TGTGCCAGCAGCTCCGGGACAGAGATCTACGAGCAGTACTTC. Translation gives CASSSGTEIYEQYF. Full variable domain (remainder filled in from reference TRBV7-9 and TRBJ2-7): DTGVSQNPRHKITKRGQNVTFRCDPISEHNRLYWYRQTLGQGPEFLTYFQNEAQLEKSRLLSDRFSAERPKGSFSTLEIQRTEQGDSAMYLCASSSGTEIYEQYFGPGTRLTVT.

The chain recombines TRBV4-3 with TRBJ1-2; D is unresolved. V was pared by 1 base and J by 4 bases, with 13 bases between. The CDR3 spans 15 residues. Germline assignment: CDR1 LGHNA and CDR2 YSLEER. CDR3 sequence: CASSQVEGGIYGYTF. The CDR3 DNA reads TGCGCCAGCAGCCAAGTTGAAGGTGGGATCTATGGCTACACCTTC.

The genes are TRBV7-3 and TRBJ2-3; 8 nucleotides line up with TRBD1. The V gene end was trimmed by 3 bases and the J gene end by 1 base; junction bases not matched to a gene: 0. CDR1 is SGHTA and CDR2 is FQGTGA in the germline V gene. The CDR3 length is 14 residues. In nucleotides, the CDR3 is TGTGCCAGCAGCTTGGGACAGGGCACAGATACGCAGTATTTT. The encoded protein is CASSLGQGTDTQYF.

The chain recombines TRBV7-9 with TRBJ1-4; 7 bases are a match to TRBD1. Germline loops: CDR1 SEHNR, CDR2 FQNEAQ (reference sequence). The junction had 9 bases not matched to a gene; V was cut back by 4 bases and J by 4 bases. The CDR3 is 16 residues long. DNA for the CDR3: TGTGCCAGCAGCTGGGTCTCACAGGGGAATAATGAAAAACTGTTTTTT. Encoded protein: CASSWVSQGNNEKLFF.

This clonotype was seen a few times. The genes are TRBV5-6 and TRBJ2-1, with D uncertain. The germline V gene has CDR1 SGHDT and CDR2 YYEEEE. Trimming took off 0 bases at V and 0 bases at J, with 13 bases between the two ends. This CDR3 has 17 residues. CDR3 DNA: TGTGCCAGCAGCTTGGAAGACACCCCGAGCTCCTACAATGAGCAGTTCTTC. This sequence encodes CASSLEDTPSSYNEQFF.

The table lists this clonotype with a few counts. The gene calls are TRBV4-1 and TRBJ1-2; 7 positions match TRBD1. The germline V gene encodes CDR1 MGHRA and CDR2 YSYEKL. The CDR3 loop spans 18 amino acids. V trimming: 4 bases; J trimming: 6 bases; junction bases outside the gene matches: 20. DNA of the CDR3: TGCGCCAGCAGCCCTCCTGGGGATGAGGGGGCGCGTTTCGATGGCTACACCTTC. Encoded protein: CASSPPGDEGARFDGYTF.

J is TRBJ1-3 and V is TRBV28; D is ambiguous. Deletions cut 3 bases from V and 4 bases from J, with 13 bases between. Germline lookup yields CDR1 MDHEN and CDR2 SYDVKM. CDR3 size: 15 residues. The CDR3 sequence is CASSLEGPGGNTIYF. DNA for the CDR3: TGTGCCAGCAGTTTGGAGGGCCCCGGCGGAAACACCATATATTTT.

The table lists this clonotype with a few counts. V gene TRBV20-1 combines with J gene TRBJ1-1; tentative D call: TRBD1 (6 bases). The CDR3 sequence is 14 residues long. V gave up 4 bases and J gave up 0 bases, with 12 bases separating them. Looked up from germline, CDR1 is DFQATT and CDR2 is SNEGSKA (reference sequence). The CDR3 DNA sequence: TGCAGTGCTACTCCGGACAGAGTGAACACTGAAGCTTTCTTT. It is translated as CSATPDRVNTEAFF.

This clonotype was observed a handful of times. This rearrangement joins TRBV11-2 to TRBJ1-2; tentatively, D is TRBD1 (5 bases). Germline V gene sequence: CDR1 SGHAT, CDR2 FQNNGV. The V end was cut by 6 bases, the J end by 4 bases, with 12 bases between. The CDR3 loop spans 13 amino acids. CDR3 DNA sequence: TGTGCCAGCAGACCCGGGACGGCCTATGGCTACACCTTC. The encoded protein is CASRPGTAYGYTF.

The chain links TRBV7-8 to TRBJ1-4; TRBD1 matches at 7 bases. Germline V gene data show CDR1 as SGHVS and CDR2 as FQNEAQ. The ends lost 4 bases at V and 5 bases at J; junction bases unmatched: 7. CDR3 length: 15 residues. The CDR3 loop reads CASSSQLTGNEKLFF. Here the CDR3 DNA reads TGTGCCAGCAGCTCCCAATTGACAGGGAATGAAAAACTGTTTTTT.

J is TRBJ1-5 and V is TRBV7-8; D not resolved. Trimming cost V 5 bases and J 1 base, with 12 bases left between them. This CDR3 has 15 residues. Per germline, CDR1 SGHVS and CDR2 FQNEAQ. CDR3 coding DNA: TGTGCCAGCAGCCCGGTTGTGGGCAGCAATCAGCCCCAGCATTTT. Protein sequence: CASSPVVGSNQPQHF.

This clonotype was seen a few times. The genes are TRBV4-3 and TRBJ1-1, with D hard to call. Germline assignment: CDR1 LGHNA and CDR2 YSLEER. The CDR3 spans 13 residues. V was clipped by 4 bases and J by 3 bases, with 9 bases between them. CDR3 protein: CASSRVGYTEAFF. In DNA form, the CDR3 reads TGCGCCAGCAGCCGTGTGGGTTACACTGAAGCTTTCTTT.

The V call is TRBV6-2 or TRBV6-3, the J call TRBJ2-7; perhaps TRBD1 as D (5 bases). In germline, CDR1 is MNHEY, CDR2 SVGEGT. There are 14 residues in the CDR3. V dropped 10 bases and J dropped 2 bases, with 18 bases sitting between them. Here the CDR3 reads CATQLADSPYEQYF. For the CDR3, the DNA is TGTGCCACCCAACTCGCCGACAGCCCCTACGAGCAGTACTTC.

V is TRBV7-2 and J is TRBJ2-7; D gene unclear. The V gene's germline CDR1 is SGHTA and CDR2 FQGNSA. Trimming removed 4 bases at V and 4 bases at J, with 8 bases between. The CDR3 length is 12 residues. CDR3 in amino acids: CASSYRRYEQYF. Written as DNA, the CDR3 is TGTGCCAGCAGCTATAGACGGTACGAGCAGTACTTC.